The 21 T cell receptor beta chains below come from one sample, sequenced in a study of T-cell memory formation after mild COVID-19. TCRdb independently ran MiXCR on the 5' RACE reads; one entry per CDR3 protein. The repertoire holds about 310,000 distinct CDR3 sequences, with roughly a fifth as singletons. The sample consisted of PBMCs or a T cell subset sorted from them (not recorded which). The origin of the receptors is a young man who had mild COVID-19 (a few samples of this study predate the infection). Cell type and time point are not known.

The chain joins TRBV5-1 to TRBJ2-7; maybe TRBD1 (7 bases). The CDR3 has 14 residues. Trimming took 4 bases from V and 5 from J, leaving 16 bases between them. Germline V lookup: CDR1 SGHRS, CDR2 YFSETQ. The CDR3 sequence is CASSPTGTLDEQYF. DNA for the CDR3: TGCGCCAGCAGCCCGACAGGGACTCTGGACGAGCAGTACTTC.

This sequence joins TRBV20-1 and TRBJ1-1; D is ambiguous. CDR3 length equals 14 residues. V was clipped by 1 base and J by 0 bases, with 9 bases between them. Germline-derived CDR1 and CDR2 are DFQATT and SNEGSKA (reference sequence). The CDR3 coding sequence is TGCAGTGCTAGAGGGGGAGCCATGAACACTGAAGCTTTCTTT. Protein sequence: CSARGGAMNTEAFF.

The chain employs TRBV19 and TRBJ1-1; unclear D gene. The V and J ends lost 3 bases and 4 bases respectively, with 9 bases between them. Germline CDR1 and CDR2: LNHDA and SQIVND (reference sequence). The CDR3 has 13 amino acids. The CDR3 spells CASSMWGSTEAFF. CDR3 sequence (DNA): TGTGCCAGTAGTATGTGGGGTAGCACTGAAGCTTTCTTT.

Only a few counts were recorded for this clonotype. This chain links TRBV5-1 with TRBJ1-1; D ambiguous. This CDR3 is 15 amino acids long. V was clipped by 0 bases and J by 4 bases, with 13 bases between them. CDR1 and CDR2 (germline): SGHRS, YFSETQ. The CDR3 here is CASSLAREGSTEAFF. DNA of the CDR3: TGCGCCAGCAGCTTGGCTAGGGAAGGGAGCACTGAAGCTTTCTTT.

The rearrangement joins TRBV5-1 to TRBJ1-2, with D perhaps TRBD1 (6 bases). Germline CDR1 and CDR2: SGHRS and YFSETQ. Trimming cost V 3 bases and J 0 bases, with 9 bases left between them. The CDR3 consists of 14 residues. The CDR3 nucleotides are TGCGCCAGCAGCTACAGGACAGCTAACTATGGCTACACCTTC. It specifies CASSYRTANYGYTF.

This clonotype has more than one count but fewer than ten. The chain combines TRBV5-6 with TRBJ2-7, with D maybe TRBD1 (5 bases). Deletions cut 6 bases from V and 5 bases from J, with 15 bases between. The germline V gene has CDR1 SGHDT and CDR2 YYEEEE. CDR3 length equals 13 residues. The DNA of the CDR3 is TGTGCCAGCACCCTCCGCCCAGGGAACGAGCAGTACGTC. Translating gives CASTLRPGNEQYV.

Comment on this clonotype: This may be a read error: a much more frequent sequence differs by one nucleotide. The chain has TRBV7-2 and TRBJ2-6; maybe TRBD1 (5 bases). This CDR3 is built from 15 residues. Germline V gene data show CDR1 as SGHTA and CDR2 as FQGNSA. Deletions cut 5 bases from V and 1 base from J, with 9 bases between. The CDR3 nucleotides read TGTGCCAGCAGCCCCAGGGTTTCTGGGGCCAACGTCCTGACTTTC. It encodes CASSPRVSGANVLTF.

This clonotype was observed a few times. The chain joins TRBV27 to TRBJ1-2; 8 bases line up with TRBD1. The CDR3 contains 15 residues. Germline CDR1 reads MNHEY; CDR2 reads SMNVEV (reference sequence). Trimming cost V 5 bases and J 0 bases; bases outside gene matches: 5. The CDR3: CASSPHRGANYGYTF. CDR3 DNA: TGTGCCAGCAGTCCGCACAGGGGGGCTAACTATGGCTACACCTTC.

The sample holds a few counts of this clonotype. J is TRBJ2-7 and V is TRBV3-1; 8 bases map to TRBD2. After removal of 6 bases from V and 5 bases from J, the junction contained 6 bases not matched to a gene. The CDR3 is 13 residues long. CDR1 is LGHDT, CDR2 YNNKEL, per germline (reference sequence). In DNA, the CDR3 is TGTGCCAGCAGTCGACGGGGGGGCCACGAGCAGTACGTC. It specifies CASSRRGGHEQYV.

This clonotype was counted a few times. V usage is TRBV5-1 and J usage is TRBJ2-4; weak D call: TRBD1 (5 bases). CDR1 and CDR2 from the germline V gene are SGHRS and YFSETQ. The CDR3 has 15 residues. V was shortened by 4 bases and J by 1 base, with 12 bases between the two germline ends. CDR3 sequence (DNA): TGCGCCAGCAGCGTAGGGGAATGGGCCAAAAACATTCAGTACTTC. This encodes CASSVGEWAKNIQYF.

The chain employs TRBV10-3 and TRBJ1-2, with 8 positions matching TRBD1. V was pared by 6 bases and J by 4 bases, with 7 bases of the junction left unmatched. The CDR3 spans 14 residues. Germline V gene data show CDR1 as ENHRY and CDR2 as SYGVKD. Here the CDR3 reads CAIRGQGGFYGYTF. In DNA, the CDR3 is TGTGCCATCAGAGGACAGGGAGGATTCTATGGCTACACCTTC.

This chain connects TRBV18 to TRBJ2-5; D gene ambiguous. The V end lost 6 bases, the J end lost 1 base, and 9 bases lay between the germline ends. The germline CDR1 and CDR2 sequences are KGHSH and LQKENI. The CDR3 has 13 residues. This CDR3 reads CASSPWGQETQYF. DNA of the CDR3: TGTGCCAGCTCCCCGTGGGGCCAAGAGACCCAGTACTTC.

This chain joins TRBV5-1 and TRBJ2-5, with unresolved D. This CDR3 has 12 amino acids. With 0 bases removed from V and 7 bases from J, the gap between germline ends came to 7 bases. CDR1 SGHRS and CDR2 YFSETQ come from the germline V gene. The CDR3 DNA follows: TGCGCCAGCAGCTTGGTCGATGGGACCCAGTACTTC. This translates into CASSLVDGTQYF.

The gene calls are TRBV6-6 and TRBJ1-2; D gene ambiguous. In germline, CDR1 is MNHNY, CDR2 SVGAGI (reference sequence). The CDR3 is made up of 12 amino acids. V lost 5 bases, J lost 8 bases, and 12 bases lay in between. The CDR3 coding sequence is TGTGCCAGCAGTAACGGGTTAGGAGGCTACACCTTC. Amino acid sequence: CASSNGLGGYTF.

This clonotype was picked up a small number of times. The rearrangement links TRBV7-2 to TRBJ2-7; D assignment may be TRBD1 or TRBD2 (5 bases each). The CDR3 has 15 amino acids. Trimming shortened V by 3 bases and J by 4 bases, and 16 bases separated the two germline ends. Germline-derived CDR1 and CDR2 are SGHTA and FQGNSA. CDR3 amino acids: CASSFGGAGPYEQYF. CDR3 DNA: TGTGCCAGCAGCTTTGGGGGTGCAGGGCCTTACGAGCAGTACTTC.

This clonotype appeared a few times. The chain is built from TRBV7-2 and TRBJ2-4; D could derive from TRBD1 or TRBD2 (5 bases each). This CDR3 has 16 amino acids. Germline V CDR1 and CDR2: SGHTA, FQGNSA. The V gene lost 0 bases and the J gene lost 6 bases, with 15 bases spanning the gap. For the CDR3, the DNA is TGTGCCAGCAGCTTAGCGAGCCGGGCTGGGGGAAACATTCAGTACTTC. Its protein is CASSLASRAGGNIQYF.

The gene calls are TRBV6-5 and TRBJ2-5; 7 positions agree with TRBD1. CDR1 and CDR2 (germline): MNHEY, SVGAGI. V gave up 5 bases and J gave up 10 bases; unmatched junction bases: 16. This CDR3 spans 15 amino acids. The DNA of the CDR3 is TGTGCCAGCAGTCCCTCCTTCGACAGGGAGAGAGTCCAGTACTTC. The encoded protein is CASSPSFDRERVQYF.

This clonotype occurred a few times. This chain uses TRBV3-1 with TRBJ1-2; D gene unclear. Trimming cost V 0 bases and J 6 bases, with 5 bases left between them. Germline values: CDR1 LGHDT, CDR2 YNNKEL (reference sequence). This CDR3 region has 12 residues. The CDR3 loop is CASSQDLDGYTF. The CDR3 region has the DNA TGTGCCAGCAGCCAAGATCTAGATGGCTACACCTTC.

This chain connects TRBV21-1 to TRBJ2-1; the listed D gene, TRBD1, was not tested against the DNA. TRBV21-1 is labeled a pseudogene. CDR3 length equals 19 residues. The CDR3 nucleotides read TGTGCCAGCATAGGTGGTAGGGACCCCCTAAGGGACTCCTACAATGAGCAGTTCTTC. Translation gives CASIGGRDPLRDSYNEQFF.

The CDR3 sequence: CASSFTSGAHTQYF. The CDR3 DNA follows: TGTGCCAGCAGCTTCACTAGCGGGGCCCATACGCAGTATTTT. This chain joins TRBV7-3 and TRBJ2-3; 10 bases are shared with TRBD2. With V trimmed by 3 bases and J by 7 bases, 4 bases remained unmatched. This CDR3 is 14 amino acids long. Germline lookup yields CDR1 SGHTA and CDR2 FQGTGA.

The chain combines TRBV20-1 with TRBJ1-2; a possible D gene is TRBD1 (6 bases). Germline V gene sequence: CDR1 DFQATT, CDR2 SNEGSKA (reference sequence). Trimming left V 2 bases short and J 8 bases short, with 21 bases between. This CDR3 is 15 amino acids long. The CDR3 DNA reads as TGCAGTGCTAGACATACCACCAAGGCAGGGGTCGGCTACACCTTC. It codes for CSARHTTKAGVGYTF.